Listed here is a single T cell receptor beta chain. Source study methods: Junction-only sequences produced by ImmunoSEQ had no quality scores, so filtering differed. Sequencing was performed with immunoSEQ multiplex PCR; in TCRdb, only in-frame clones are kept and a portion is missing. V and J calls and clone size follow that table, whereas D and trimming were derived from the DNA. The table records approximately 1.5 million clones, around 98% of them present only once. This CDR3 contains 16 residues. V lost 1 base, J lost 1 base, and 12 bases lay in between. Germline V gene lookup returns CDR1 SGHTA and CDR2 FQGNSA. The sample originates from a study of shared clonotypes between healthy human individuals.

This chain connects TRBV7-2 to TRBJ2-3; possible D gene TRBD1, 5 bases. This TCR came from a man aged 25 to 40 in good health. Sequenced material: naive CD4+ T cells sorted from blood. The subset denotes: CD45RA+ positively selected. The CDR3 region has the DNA TGTGCCAGCAGCTTAGTGGGAAGCAGGGGCACAGATACGCAGTATTTT. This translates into CASSLVGSRGTDTQYF.